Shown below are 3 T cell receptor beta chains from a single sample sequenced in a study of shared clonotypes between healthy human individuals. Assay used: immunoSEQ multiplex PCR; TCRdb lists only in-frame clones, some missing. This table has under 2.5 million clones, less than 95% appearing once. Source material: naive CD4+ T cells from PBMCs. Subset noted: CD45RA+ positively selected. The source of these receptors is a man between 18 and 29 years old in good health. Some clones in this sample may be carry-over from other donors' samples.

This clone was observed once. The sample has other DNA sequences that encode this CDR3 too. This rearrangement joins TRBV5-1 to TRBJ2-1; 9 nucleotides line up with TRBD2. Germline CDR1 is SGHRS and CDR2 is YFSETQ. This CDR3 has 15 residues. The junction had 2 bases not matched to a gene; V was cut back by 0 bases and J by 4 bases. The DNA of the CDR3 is TGCGCCAGCAGCTTGGGACTAGCGGTATACAATGAGCAGTTCTTC. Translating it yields CASSLGLAVYNEQFF.

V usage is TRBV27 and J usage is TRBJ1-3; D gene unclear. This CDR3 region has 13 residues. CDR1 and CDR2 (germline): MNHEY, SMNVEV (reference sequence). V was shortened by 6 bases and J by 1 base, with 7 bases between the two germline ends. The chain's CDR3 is CASRGYSGNTIYF. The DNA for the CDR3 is TGTGCCAGCAGGGGGTATTCTGGAAACACCATATATTTT.

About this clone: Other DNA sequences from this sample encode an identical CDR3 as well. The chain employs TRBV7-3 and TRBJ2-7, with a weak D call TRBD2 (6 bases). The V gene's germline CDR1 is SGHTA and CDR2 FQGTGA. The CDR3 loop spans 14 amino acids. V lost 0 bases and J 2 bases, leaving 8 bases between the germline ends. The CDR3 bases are TGTGCCAGCAGCTTAACTAGCGGTACCTACGAGCAGTACTTC. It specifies CASSLTSGTYEQYF. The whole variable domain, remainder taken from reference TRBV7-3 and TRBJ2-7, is GAGVSQTPSNKVTEKGKYVELRCDPISGHTALYWYRQSLGQGPEFLIYFQGTGAADDSGLPNDRFFAVRPEGSVSTLKIQRTERGDSAVYLCASSLTSGTYEQYFGPGTRLTVT.